Below, 12 T cell receptor beta chains from the same sample are listed, as sequenced in a study of blood T cell repertoires in COVID-19. The protocol was immunoSEQ multiplex PCR, while the TCRdb copy is restricted to in-frame clones and leaves out a portion. The sample records some 180,000 clones, 70% to 85% being singletons. Sample: PBMCs or T cells enriched from blood (not recorded which). The receptors derive from a woman in her sixties with acute COVID-19.

V is TRBV10-1 and J is TRBJ1-6; TRBD1 is a possible D gene (6 bases). Germline V gene lookup returns CDR1 WNHNN and CDR2 SYGVQD (reference sequence). Between the trimmed V and J ends, which lost 4 bases and 10 bases, there was a span of 11 bases. The CDR3 has 13 residues. The CDR3 region is CASSVTGNSPLHF. DNA for the CDR3: TGCGCCAGCAGTGTTACAGGGAACTCACCCCTCCACTTT.

The V gene is TRBV9, the J gene TRBJ2-7; D may be TRBD1 (5 bases). In germline, CDR1 is SGDLS, CDR2 YYNGEE. The CDR3 consists of 14 residues. V lost 0 bases to trimming and J lost 2 bases, with 9 bases between them. The CDR3 protein is CASSVGGRPYEQYF. Written as DNA, the CDR3 is TGTGCCAGCAGCGTAGGGGGCCGCCCCTACGAGCAGTACTTC.

The chain is built from TRBV7-2 and TRBJ2-3; no firm D call. Germline lookup yields CDR1 SGHTA and CDR2 FQGNSA. The V end was cut by 5 bases, the J end by 0 bases, with 9 bases between. This CDR3 region has 14 residues. This CDR3 reads CASSQTTSTDTQYF. CDR3 DNA sequence: TGTGCCAGCAGCCAGACGACAAGCACAGATACGCAGTATTTT.

V usage is TRBV12-3 or TRBV12-4 and J usage is TRBJ2-5, with 8 bases fitting TRBD1. The CDR3 consists of 13 residues. Trimming took 6 bases from V and 5 from J; bases not matched to a gene: 5. This CDR3 reads CASRGQVVETQYF. DNA for the CDR3: TGTGCCAGCAGGGGACAGGTGGTGGAGACCCAGTACTTC.

The chain combines TRBV9 with TRBJ1-5; 8 bases agree with TRBD1. The CDR3 extends over 15 amino acids. V was clipped by 3 bases and J by 3 bases; unmatched bases: 5. Germline-derived CDR1 and CDR2 are SGDLS and YYNGEE. In DNA, the CDR3 is TGTGCCAGCAGCGCATCAGGGGGCGACAATCAGCCCCAGCATTTT. This codes for CASSASGGDNQPQHF.

CDR3 nucleotides: TGCGCCAGCAGCTTGGGGGGACAGGGGGTCTCCTATAATTCACCCCTCCACTTT. Protein: CASSLGGQGVSYNSPLHF. The chain joins TRBV5-1 to TRBJ1-6, with 11 bases fitting TRBD1. Germline V gene sequence: CDR1 SGHRS, CDR2 YFSETQ. The CDR3 loop spans 18 amino acids. The V and J ends lost 0 bases and 0 bases, in that order; junction bases with no gene match: 2. Drawing the rest from reference TRBV5-1 and TRBJ1-6, the complete variable domain is KAGVTQTPRYLIKTRGQQVTLSCSPISGHRSVSWYQQTPGQGLQFLFEYFSETQRNKGNFPGRFSGRQFSNSRSEMNVSTLELGDSALYLCASSLGGQGVSYNSPLHFGNGTRLTVT.

J is TRBJ1-2 and V is TRBV10-2; D ambiguous. Germline V lookup: CDR1 WSHSY, CDR2 SAAADI. This CDR3 contains 11 residues. The V and J ends lost 8 bases and 2 bases respectively, with 6 bases between them. This CDR3 reads CASGENYGYTF. CDR3 nucleotide sequence: TGCGCCAGCGGAGAGAACTATGGCTACACCTTC.

This CDR3 reads CASSGTGSDEGGDTQYF. The CDR3 region has the DNA TGCGCCAGCAGCGGAACCGGCTCGGACGAAGGAGGAGATACGCAGTATTTT. The chain has TRBV5-1 and TRBJ2-3; D may be TRBD2 (5 bases). The germline gives CDR1 SGHRS, CDR2 YFSETQ. Trimming took 4 bases from V and 5 from J, leaving 23 bases between them. This CDR3 has 17 residues.

This clone came up once. The chain links TRBV2 to TRBJ2-1; the D is unclear. Germline CDR1 and CDR2: SNHLY and FYNNEI. Trimming pared 7 bases from V and 2 bases from J, leaving 12 bases between. The CDR3 consists of 14 residues. Written as DNA, the CDR3 is TGTGCCAGCAAGTGGGCCAGAACCTACAATGAGCAGTTCTTC. This codes for CASKWARTYNEQFF.

The V call is TRBV25-1, the J call TRBJ1-4; possible D gene TRBD1, 6 bases. Germline assignment: CDR1 MGHDK and CDR2 SYGVNS. This CDR3 region has 16 residues. Trimming removed 3 bases at V and 4 bases at J, with 15 bases between. CDR3: CASSDGFRGGNEKLFF. CDR3 nucleotides: TGTGCCAGCAGTGACGGGTTCAGGGGCGGTAATGAAAAACTGTTTTTT.

V usage is TRBV9 and J usage is TRBJ2-6; perhaps TRBD1 as D (5 bases). Germline V gene data show CDR1 as SGDLS and CDR2 as YYNGEE. V lost 1 base to trimming and J lost 2 bases, with 7 bases between them. The CDR3 is 15 residues long. This CDR3 is CASSVQGPGANVLTF. Here the CDR3 DNA reads TGTGCCAGCAGCGTACAGGGCCCTGGGGCCAACGTCCTGACTTTC.

V is TRBV6-5 and J is TRBJ1-2, with 7 bases lining up with TRBD1. V lost 2 bases and J lost 3; bases outside the gene matches: 3. This CDR3 has 14 amino acids. Germline CDR1 is MNHEY and CDR2 is SVGAGI. The CDR3 sequence is CASSYEGQDYGYTF. The CDR3 DNA sequence: TGTGCCAGCAGTTACGAAGGACAGGACTATGGCTACACCTTC.